Listed below are T cell receptor beta chains from one sample, sequenced in a study of tumor-infiltrating lymphocytes in localized non-small cell lung cancer. Using immunoSEQ multiplex PCR, the repertoire was profiled, and TCRdb retains in-frame clones only, with some absent. The data show fewer than 20,000 clones, around 63% seen once. Sequencing input: lung tumor tissue. Receptors originate from a human donor with non-small cell lung cancer. The CDR3 runs from the conserved cysteine through the conserved F or W.

TRBJ2-3 TRBV10-1 CASSELTSGGTDTQYF
TRBJ1-3 TRBV5-4 CASSQVTPDRVGNTIYF
TRBJ2-3 TRBV7-3 CASSPNSGGGFTDTQYF
TRBJ2-7 TRBV6-5 CASLSTGLFREQYF
TRBJ1-2 TRBV30 CACQKTGGHGYTF
TRBJ2-7 TRBV18 CASSPRQRTDEQYF
TRBJ1-1 TRBV29-1 CSAEDRTGTEAFF
TRBJ1-2 TRBV29-1 CSSRTELNYGYTF
TRBJ1-6 TRBV6-6 CASSPPLHF
TRBJ1-1 TRBV6-1 CASSDGNPRDTEAFF
TRBJ1-2 TRBV29-1 CSVAGEAYGYTF
TRBJ2-3 TRBV7-2 CASRRTGPTDTQYF
TRBJ2-1 TRBV6-1 CASSDYRSSSYNEQFF
TRBJ2-1 TRBV29-1 CSVRLAGESEQFF
TRBJ1-1 TRBV5-8 CASSLARNTEAFF
TRBJ1-3 TRBV9 CASSAGTGLRRNTIYF
TRBJ2-5 TRBV7-2 CASSLAPGFQETQYF
TRBJ1-1 TRBV19 CASSIERGGTEAFF
TRBJ2-3 TRBV7-2 CASSLNRDTQYF
TRBJ1-1 TRBV10-1 CASSSTTGLTEAFF
TRBJ1-1 TRBV10-3 CAISESVGNDLNTEAFF
TRBJ2-7 TRBV28 CASSSPLYEQYF
TRBJ1-4 TRBV11-3 CASSLYAGTENEKLFF
TRBJ2-5 TRBV7-2 CASSLARGSTQTQYF
TRBJ1-4 TRBV9 CASSPVGQGPNEKLFF
TRBJ1-4 TRBV11-3 CASSPGGGEDEKLFF
TRBJ2-1 TRBV29-1 CSVEGSSYNEQFF
TRBJ2-5 TRBV4-2 CASSPEIGVTQYF